Listed here are 25 T cell receptor beta chains from one sample, sequenced in a study of early T cells in non-severe SARS-CoV-2 infection. One entry per CDR3 protein, called by TCRdb with MiXCR from the 5' RACE reads. The sample carries under 30,000 distinct CDR3 sequences, 3.5% to 5% recorded once. The specimen sequenced was whole blood. These receptors all come from an adult who was a healthcare worker with PCR-confirmed SARS-CoV-2 infection or an uninfected control (not recorded which).

At least ten counts were recorded for this clonotype. V usage is TRBV7-9 and J usage is TRBJ2-5; 9 bases line up with TRBD1. This CDR3 spans 14 amino acids. V lost 5 bases to trimming and J lost 4 bases; unmatched junction nucleotides: 5. The germline gives CDR1 SEHNR, CDR2 FQNEAQ (reference sequence). CDR3: CASSPGTGRETQYF. CDR3 nucleotide sequence: TGTGCCAGCAGCCCGGGGACAGGGAGAGAGACCCAGTACTTC.

This clonotype has a count of ten or more. The rearrangement links TRBV6-5 to TRBJ2-7, with 9 positions matching TRBD1. Germline V CDR1 and CDR2: MNHEY, SVGAGI. This CDR3 spans 16 amino acids. J gave up 4 bases and V 5 bases, and 12 bases lay outside the gene matches. The CDR3 nucleotides read TGTGCCAGCAGTGATACTACCGGGACAGGGTTTTACGAGCAGTACTTC. Its translation is CASSDTTGTGFYEQYF.

This clonotype was counted ten times or more. V usage is TRBV10-1 and J usage is TRBJ2-4; tentative D call: TRBD2 (7 bases). V was clipped by 2 bases and J by 6 bases, with 11 bases between them. The CDR3 spans 14 residues. The germline gives CDR1 WNHNN, CDR2 SYGVQD (reference sequence). The CDR3 reads CASSEGGGPNIQYF. CDR3 coding DNA: TGCGCCAGCAGTGAGGGCGGGGGCCCAAACATTCAGTACTTC.

This clonotype was observed at least ten times. The V and J genes are TRBV2 and TRBJ2-6; D may correspond to TRBD1 or TRBD2 (5 bases each). V was shortened by 2 bases and J by 2 bases, with 7 bases between the two germline ends. This CDR3 contains 15 residues. The V gene's germline CDR1 is SNHLY and CDR2 FYNNEI. The CDR3 sequence: CASSELGAGANVLTF. CDR3 nucleotides: TGTGCCAGCAGTGAATTGGGGGCTGGGGCCAACGTCCTGACTTTC.

This clonotype was seen ten or more times. V usage is TRBV11-2 and J usage is TRBJ2-1, with 7 bases identical to TRBD2. The CDR3 extends over 11 amino acids. CDR1 and CDR2 from the germline V gene are SGHAT and FQNNGV. V gave up 5 bases and J gave up 12 bases; unmatched junction bases: 4. The CDR3 sequence is CASSMGEGQFF. CDR3 DNA: TGTGCCAGCAGCATGGGGGAGGGGCAGTTCTTC.

The CDR3 loop is CASSQDRRAGGRPYEQYF. In nucleotides, the CDR3 is TGCGCCAGCAGCCAAGATCGACGAGCGGGAGGGAGGCCCTACGAGCAGTACTTC. The J gene is TRBJ2-7, the V gene TRBV4-3; the match to TRBD2 covers 10 bases. There are 18 residues in the CDR3. The V gene's germline CDR1 is LGHNA and CDR2 YSLEER. Losses at the gene ends were 0 bases for V and 2 bases for J; bases not matched to a gene: 10.

A few counts support this clonotype. CDR3 DNA sequence: TGTGCCAGCAGCTTCTCCACATCACGGGAGCTGTTTTTT. Residues: CASSFSTSRELFF. The chain uses TRBV7-6 and TRBJ2-2; D uncertain. This CDR3 region has 13 residues. Trimming shortened V by 3 bases and J by 9 bases, and 11 bases separated the two germline ends. Germline V gives CDR1 SGHVS, CDR2 FNYEAQ. The variable domain in full, with the rest retrieved from reference TRBV7-6 and TRBJ2-2, is GAGVSQSPRYKVTKRGQDVALRCDPISGHVSLYWYRQALGQGPEFLTYFNYEAQQDKSGLPNDRFSAERPEGSISTLTIQRTEQRDSAMYRCASSFSTSRELFFGEGSRLTVL.

This clonotype has a count of ten or more. The chain is built from TRBV7-2 and TRBJ2-5; perhaps TRBD2 as D (5 bases). Germline lookup yields CDR1 SGHTA and CDR2 FQGNSA. V lost 4 bases to trimming and J lost 4 bases, with 22 bases between them. The CDR3 extends over 17 amino acids. CDR3 sequence: CASSSPPEGVSIETQYF. The DNA of the CDR3 is TGTGCCAGCAGCTCACCCCCCGAGGGTGTGTCCATAGAGACCCAGTACTTC.

There are many counts of this clonotype. The chain uses TRBV28 and TRBJ2-5; 10 positions match TRBD2. V dropped 4 bases and J dropped 1; count of bases not matched to a gene: 9. The CDR3 covers 17 residues. CDR1 MDHEN and CDR2 SYDVKM come from the germline V gene. The DNA of the CDR3 is TGTGCCAGCAGTTCCAACGGACTAGCGGTGCCCCAAGAGACCCAGTACTTC. It specifies CASSSNGLAVPQETQYF.

The gene calls are TRBV12-3 or TRBV12-4 and TRBJ1-2; the D gene is possibly TRBD1 (5 bases). The length of the CDR3 is 12 residues. V lost 7 bases and J 8 bases, leaving 14 bases between the germline ends. The CDR3 here is CASKMGLGGYTF. The CDR3 DNA sequence: TGTGCCAGCAAGATGGGGCTCGGCGGCTACACCTTC.

This clonotype was recorded many times. The gene calls are TRBV20-1 and TRBJ2-1; TRBD2 matches 10 bases. V lost 0 bases to trimming and J lost 9 bases; unmatched junction nucleotides: 14. The CDR3 consists of 17 residues. Germline CDR1 is DFQATT and CDR2 is SNEGSKA (reference sequence). The CDR3 bases are TGCAGTGCTAGAGATCTGTGGGGTAGCGGGGGGTCCGGTGAGCAGTTCTTC. Translating it yields CSARDLWGSGGSGEQFF.

This clonotype showed up many times. This chain connects TRBV12-3 or TRBV12-4 to TRBJ1-2; D is perhaps TRBD1 (6 bases). The CDR3 contains 11 residues. V dropped 4 bases and J dropped 8 bases, with 8 bases sitting between them. CDR3 coding DNA: TGTGCCAGCAGTTACAGGGAAGGCTACACCTTC. Translated, it gives CASSYREGYTF.

V gene TRBV2 combines with J gene TRBJ2-5; a possible D gene is TRBD2 (6 bases). V lost 5 bases and J lost 3, with 16 bases in between. The CDR3 runs 15 residues. Germline values: CDR1 SNHLY, CDR2 FYNNEI. DNA of the CDR3: TGTGCCAGCAGTCAGTTTGGCGGGGCCAAAGAGACCCAGTACTTC. It encodes CASSQFGGAKETQYF. The variable domain in full, completed from reference TRBV2 and TRBJ2-5, reads EPEVTQTPSHQVTQMGQEVILRCVPISNHLYFYWYRQILGQKVEFLVSFYNNEISEKSEIFDDQFSVERPDGSNFTLKIRSTKLEDSAMYFCASSQFGGAKETQYFGPGTRLLVL.

This clonotype has more than one count but fewer than ten. The genes are TRBV5-5 and TRBJ1-1; possible D gene TRBD1, 5 bases. Germline CDR1 and CDR2: SGHKS and YYEKEE (reference sequence). This CDR3 region has 17 residues. Trimming took 2 bases from V and 5 from J, leaving 22 bases between them. CDR3 in DNA: TGTGCCAGCAGCTTATGGGGCAGGGACCGGCGGGAGACTGAAGCTTTCTTT. This sequence encodes CASSLWGRDRRETEAFF.

By share, this clonotype counts as medium-sized. V gene TRBV11-3 combines with J gene TRBJ2-1; TRBD1 is a possible D gene (5 bases). V was clipped by 5 bases and J by 6 bases, with 11 bases between them. Germline V gene lookup returns CDR1 SGHNT and CDR2 YENEEA. This CDR3 spans 13 amino acids. CDR3 in DNA: TGTGCCAGCAGCCGCGACAGTCTCAATGAGCAGTTCTTC. The encoded protein is CASSRDSLNEQFF. The full variable domain, in which reference TRBV11-3 and TRBJ2-1 provide the parts outside the CDR3, is EAGVVQSPRYKIIEKKQPVAFWCNPISGHNTLYWYLQNLGQGPELLIRYENEEAVDDSQLPKDRFSAERLKGVDSTLKIQPAELGDSAVYLCASSRDSLNEQFFGPGTRLTVL.

This clonotype showed up many times. The CDR3 spells CASSPDSSGNSPLHF. The CDR3 DNA reads as TGTGCCAGCAGCCCAGACAGCTCAGGCAATTCACCCCTCCACTTT. J is TRBJ1-6 and V is TRBV12-3 or TRBV12-4; a possible D gene is TRBD1 (5 bases). V gave up 6 bases and J gave up 7 bases, with 16 bases separating them. The CDR3 covers 15 residues.

This clonotype was found many times. In DNA form, the CDR3 reads TGCAGTGCTTCCGGGACTAGCGGGACCGGGGAGCTGTTTTTT. As protein: CSASGTSGTGELFF. V is TRBV20-1 and J is TRBJ2-2, with TRBD2 matching over 12 bases. Germline CDR1 and CDR2: DFQATT and SNEGSKA (reference sequence). This CDR3 is 14 amino acids long. V trimming: 5 bases; J trimming: 5 bases; junction bases outside the gene matches: 3.

This clonotype came up many times. The chain combines TRBV14 with TRBJ1-5, with D uncertain. This CDR3 is built from 14 residues. V was shortened by 4 bases and J by 5 bases, with 12 bases between the two germline ends. Germline CDR1 is SGHDN and CDR2 is FVKESK. The CDR3 region has the DNA TGTGCCAGCAGCCCCTACGGGATCGATCAGCCCCAGCATTTT. Protein sequence: CASSPYGIDQPQHF.

This clonotype was counted many times. This sequence joins TRBV20-1 and TRBJ2-1; 12 nucleotides agree with TRBD2. V dropped 5 bases and J dropped 7; count of bases not matched to a gene: 9. CDR3 length equals 15 residues. The germline gives CDR1 DFQATT, CDR2 SNEGSKA (reference sequence). The CDR3 bases are TGCAGTGCTCTGAACCTAGCGGGAGGGCCAAATGAGCAGTTCTTC. The encoded protein is CSALNLAGGPNEQFF.

The chain joins TRBV20-1 to TRBJ2-3; D might be TRBD1 (5 bases). The V end was cut by 0 bases, the J end by 2 bases, with 12 bases between. Germline CDR1 is DFQATT and CDR2 is SNEGSKA (reference sequence). CDR3 length equals 15 residues. The CDR3, as DNA: TGCAGTGCTAGAGATGACAGCCATAACACAGATACGCAGTATTTT. It yields the protein CSARDDSHNTDTQYF.

This clonotype was observed at least ten times. The chain employs TRBV29-1 and TRBJ2-3; tentatively, D is TRBD1 (6 bases). The germline V gene has CDR1 SQVTM and CDR2 ANQGSEA. Trimming took 8 bases from V and 5 from J, leaving 14 bases between them. The CDR3 consists of 12 residues. CDR3 sequence: CSLEQGIDTQYF. In DNA, the CDR3 is TGCAGCCTAGAACAGGGAATAGATACGCAGTATTTT.

This clonotype came up a few times. The genes are TRBV14 and TRBJ1-4, with no clear D. CDR3 length: 17 amino acids. Germline lookup yields CDR1 SGHDN and CDR2 FVKESK. Trimming removed 0 bases from V and 0 bases from J, with 11 bases in between. The CDR3 DNA follows: TGTGCCAGCAGCCAAGATGTCGGTAGTGCAACTAATGAAAAACTGTTTTTT. Translating gives CASSQDVGSATNEKLFF.

In this sample, this clonotype turned up a few times. V and J are TRBV10-2 and TRBJ2-1; 14 positions match TRBD2. The CDR3 loop spans 19 amino acids. V lost 7 bases to trimming and J lost 4 bases; unmatched junction nucleotides: 15. Germline values: CDR1 WSHSY, CDR2 SAAADI. The CDR3 DNA follows: TGCGCCAGCACCAAAGGACTAGCGGGGGGAAAAGACCAATACAATGAGCAGTTCTTC. This sequence encodes CASTKGLAGGKDQYNEQFF.

This clonotype was seen only a few times. This chain's CDR3 is CASSLNAGAGNTIYF. DNA of the CDR3: TGTGCCAGCAGCTTGAATGCGGGAGCTGGAAACACCATATATTTT. V usage is TRBV7-2 and J usage is TRBJ1-3; D ambiguous. The V end was cut by 3 bases, the J end by 2 bases, with 11 bases between. Germline CDR1 reads SGHTA; CDR2 reads FQGNSA. The CDR3 has 15 amino acids.

V is TRBV2 and J is TRBJ1-2; no firm D call. Deletions cut 8 bases from V and 1 base from J, with 14 bases between. The germline V gene has CDR1 SNHLY and CDR2 FYNNEI. The CDR3 covers 14 residues. CDR3 nucleotides: TGTGCCAGCCGTATTGGACGGAGTAACTATGGCTACACCTTC. Encoded protein: CASRIGRSNYGYTF.